This T cell receptor (beta chain) was captured by sequencing in a study of breast tumors, draining lymph nodes, adjacent tissues. Study results and limitations: Most tumor T cells seemingly derive from lymph node, then expand in tumor. Tumors had less TCR diversity than lymph nodes, more than nontumor tissue. Compared with basal-like, luminal-like tumors shared significantly more repertoire with nontumor tissue.

The lymph nodes were axillary draining lymph nodes from breast cancer patients. This CDR3 comprises 15 residues. Trimming stripped 6 bases from V and 7 bases from J, with 19 bases between. The germline V gene encodes CDR1 MNHNS and CDR2 SASEGT. This clonotype has at least ten counts. Antigen specificity is unknown. TCRdb called the multiplex PCR reads again in MiXCR, with one record for every CDR3 protein. This sample has about 230,000 distinct CDR3 sequences; about 30% occur once, and the top ten carry around 1.5%. Sequenced input: axillary lymph node tissue. The TCR comes from a female donor with breast cancer. Some clones in this sample may be carry-over from other donors' samples. The chain couples TRBV6-1 to TRBJ2-1, with a possible D match to TRBD2 (6 bases). CDR3 amino acids: CASRVPGLPSNEQFF. The CDR3 nucleotides read TGTGCCAGCAGGGTCCCGGGACTCCCGTCAAATGAGCAGTTCTTC.